These 15 T cell receptor beta chains originate from one sample sequenced in a study of technical replicates of blood from a handful of donors. Some clones are missing from TCRdb's copy, which holds only in-frame ones; the method was immunoSEQ multiplex PCR. This table holds 60,000 to 80,000 clones, around 87% found once. Sequenced sample: PBMCs. These receptors were taken from a human donor in good health. Some clones in this sample may be carry-over from other donors' samples.

The gene calls are TRBV6-1 and TRBJ1-2, with D hard to call. Per the germline V gene, CDR1 is MNHNS and CDR2 is SASEGT. The CDR3 is made up of 13 amino acids. V lost 1 base to trimming and J lost 8 bases, with 11 bases between them. The CDR3 protein is CASSEGGEGGYTF. CDR3 sequence (DNA): TGTGCCAGCAGTGAAGGCGGGGAGGGAGGCTACACCTTC.

The rearrangement links TRBV13 to TRBJ2-5; 9 bases align to TRBD1. The trim removed 0 bases at V and 5 bases at J, leaving 4 bases unmatched. The CDR3 contains 15 residues. The V gene's germline CDR1 is PRHDT and CDR2 FYEKMQ (reference sequence). CDR3 sequence: CASSLGGTGWETQYF. The CDR3 bases are TGTGCCAGCAGCTTAGGCGGGACAGGGTGGGAGACCCAGTACTTC.

This chain joins TRBV7-2 and TRBJ1-5; 8 bases match TRBD1. V lost 3 bases and J lost 2; bases outside the gene matches: 3. The CDR3 is 15 residues long. Germline V gene lookup returns CDR1 SGHTA and CDR2 FQGNSA. CDR3: CASSFGQGGNQPQHF. CDR3 nucleotides: TGTGCCAGCAGCTTCGGACAGGGCGGCAATCAGCCCCAGCATTTT.

V gene TRBV6-5 combines with J gene TRBJ1-2; possible D gene TRBD1, 6 bases. This CDR3 has 14 residues. Germline V CDR1 and CDR2: MNHEY, SVGAGI. V lost 1 base and J lost 5, with 11 bases in between. The CDR3 spells CASSYLPGTYGYTF. The CDR3 DNA sequence: TGTGCCAGCAGTTACTTGCCGGGGACATATGGCTACACCTTC.

This chain connects TRBV13 to TRBJ1-6; D call uncertain. CDR3 size: 15 residues. Trimming took 0 bases from V and 10 from J, leaving 13 bases between them. CDR1 and CDR2 from the germline V gene are PRHDT and FYEKMQ (reference sequence). This chain's CDR3 is CASSLGRALGSPLHF. In DNA form, the CDR3 reads TGTGCCAGCAGCTTAGGGAGAGCCCTAGGCTCACCCCTCCACTTT.

This sequence joins TRBV30 and TRBJ2-2, with a tentative D call TRBD2 (6 bases). Germline values: CDR1 GTSNPN, CDR2 SVGIG (reference sequence). This CDR3 is built from 14 residues. Deletions cut 5 bases from V and 5 bases from J, with 15 bases between. The CDR3 nucleotides read TGTGCCTGGGGGGGGACTCCAATTACCGGGGAGCTGTTTTTT. Amino acid sequence: CAWGGTPITGELFF.

The gene calls are TRBV5-6 and TRBJ2-7; D might be TRBD1 (6 bases). The CDR3 consists of 14 residues. The ends were cut back, 2 bases at V and 5 bases at J, with 14 bases in the middle. Germline V lookup: CDR1 SGHDT, CDR2 YYEEEE. CDR3 DNA: TGTGCCAGCAGCTTTATGGACAGAGTCCACGAGCAGTACTTC. Translation: CASSFMDRVHEQYF.

This chain connects TRBV7-8 to TRBJ1-4, with D uncertain. Germline loops: CDR1 SGHVS, CDR2 FQNEAQ. CDR3 length: 15 residues. V gave up 1 base and J gave up 3 bases, with 9 bases separating them. The CDR3 region has the DNA TGTGCCAGCAGCTTAGGTATTACAGCTAATGAAAAACTGTTTTTT. Protein product: CASSLGITANEKLFF. Based on the CDR3 plus reference TRBV7-8 and TRBJ1-4, the full variable domain is GAGVSQSPRYKVAKRGQDVALRCDPISGHVSLFWYQQALGQGPEFLTYFQNEAQLDKSGLPSDRFFAERPEGSVSTLKIQRTQQEDSAVYLCASSLGITANEKLFFGSGTQLSVL.

The chain recombines TRBV7-2 with TRBJ2-2, with 11 bases aligning to TRBD2. The germline CDR1 and CDR2 sequences are SGHTA and FQGNSA. The CDR3 totals 16 residues. Trimming removed 3 bases from V and 5 bases from J; junction bases left unmatched: 5. The CDR3 region has the DNA TGTGCCAGCAGCTTCTATAGCGGGGGGGTAACCGGGGAGCTGTTTTTT. Its protein is CASSFYSGGVTGELFF. Looking up the rest from reference TRBV7-2 and TRBJ2-2 gives the full variable domain: GAGVSQSPSNKVTEKGKDVELRCDPISGHTALYWYRQSLGQGLEFLIYFQGNSAPDKSGLPSDRFSAERTGGSVSTLTIQRTQQEDSAVYLCASSFYSGGVTGELFFGEGSRLTVL.

The sample holds a few counts of this clone. The J gene is TRBJ2-1, the V gene TRBV6-4, with 8 bases identical to TRBD2. V shed 2 bases, J shed 6 bases, and the junction held 9 bases outside the gene matches. Germline V gene sequence: CDR1 MRHNA, CDR2 SNTAGT. The CDR3 runs to 16 residues. The CDR3 DNA reads as TGTGCCAGCAGTGACGGGGTTGGCGGGGGGCCCAATGAGCAGTTCTTC. Its protein is CASSDGVGGGPNEQFF.

This chain joins TRBV7-8 and TRBJ1-5; D uncertain. Trimming took 1 base from V and 9 from J, leaving 10 bases between them. CDR3 length: 13 residues. Germline assignment: CDR1 SGHVS and CDR2 FQNEAQ. The CDR3 loop reads CASSLVGDRPQHF. CDR3 coding DNA: TGTGCCAGCAGCTTAGTCGGGGATCGGCCCCAGCATTTT.

The chain links TRBV7-2 to TRBJ1-6, with D possibly TRBD1 on 5 matching bases. Germline CDR1 SGHTA, CDR2 FQGNSA. CDR3 length: 17 residues. V gave up 5 bases and J gave up 7 bases, with 21 bases separating them. Here the CDR3 DNA reads TGTGCCAGCAGCAAAGGAGGGACGGGCGGGACGAATTCACCCCTCCACTTT. As protein: CASSKGGTGGTNSPLHF.

The chain uses TRBV5-1 and TRBJ2-7; maybe TRBD2 (6 bases). V was clipped by 4 bases and J by 7 bases, with 21 bases between them. Germline V gene sequence: CDR1 SGHRS, CDR2 YFSETQ. The CDR3 is 15 residues long. The CDR3 DNA follows: TGCGCCAGCAGCCCGGCGGAGGGGCCCCCGCGGGAGCAGTACTTC. Amino acid sequence: CASSPAEGPPREQYF.

The CDR3 DNA reads TGTGCCAGCAGCTTGGTACCAGGGCCGAATTCACCCCTCCACTTT. Translation: CASSLVPGPNSPLHF. The chain employs TRBV5-5 and TRBJ1-6, with a possible D match to TRBD1 (5 bases). CDR3 size: 15 residues. V shed 0 bases and J shed 7 bases, with 11 bases lying between them. Germline CDR1 is SGHKS and CDR2 is YYEKEE (reference sequence).

V and J are TRBV18 and TRBJ1-2; no reliable D call. The V end lost 6 bases, the J end lost 5 bases, and 10 bases lay between the germline ends. Germline assignment: CDR1 KGHSH and CDR2 LQKENI. This CDR3 region has 12 residues. CDR3 DNA sequence: TGTGCCAGCTCTCCAGAGAGATATGGCTACACCTTC. It specifies CASSPERYGYTF.